The entry below describes one T cell receptor beta chain. Its target is unknown. The sample comes from a study of identifying expanded T cells in peripheral blood. Study observations and caveats: Variance in clone template counts between approximately 2-week samples significantly increased with total template count across all healthy donors. Roughly 1.2 clones differed between technical replicates, versus roughly 17 and 20 over time.

The method was immunoSEQ multiplex PCR; TCRdb's version includes in-frame clones alone and lacks a portion of them. The sample shows about 81,000 clones, 84% of them seen only once. The sequencing sample was made of blood. The TCR was taken from a person aged 18 to 75 in good health.

CDR3 protein: CASSSGILGLKLEQFF. CDR3 bases: TGTGCCAGCAGCTCCGGAATTCTGGGACTAAAGTTGGAGCAGTTCTTC. The chain joins TRBV7-2 to TRBJ2-1, with 7 bases lining up with TRBD2. Germline-derived CDR1 and CDR2 are SGHTA and FQGNSA. CDR3 length equals 16 residues. The trim removed 4 bases at V and 10 bases at J, leaving 16 bases unmatched.